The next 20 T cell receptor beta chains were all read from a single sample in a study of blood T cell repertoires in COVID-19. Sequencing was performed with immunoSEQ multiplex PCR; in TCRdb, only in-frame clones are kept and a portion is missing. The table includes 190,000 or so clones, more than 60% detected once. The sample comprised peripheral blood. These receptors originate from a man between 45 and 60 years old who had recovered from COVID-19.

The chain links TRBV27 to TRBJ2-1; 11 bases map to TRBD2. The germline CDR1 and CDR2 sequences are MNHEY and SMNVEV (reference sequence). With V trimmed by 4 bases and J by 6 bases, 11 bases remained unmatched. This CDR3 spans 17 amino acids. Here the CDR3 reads CASSSIKLAGVANEQFF. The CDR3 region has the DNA TGTGCCAGCAGTTCCATTAAACTAGCGGGAGTTGCCAATGAGCAGTTCTTC.

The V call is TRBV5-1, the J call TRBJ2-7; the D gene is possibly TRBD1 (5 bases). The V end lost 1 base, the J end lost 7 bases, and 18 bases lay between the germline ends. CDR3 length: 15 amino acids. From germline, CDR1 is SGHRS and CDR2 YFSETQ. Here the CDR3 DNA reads TGCGCCAGCAGCTTGTACCCCCTTAGGGGTGGAGAGCAGTACTTC. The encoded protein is CASSLYPLRGGEQYF.

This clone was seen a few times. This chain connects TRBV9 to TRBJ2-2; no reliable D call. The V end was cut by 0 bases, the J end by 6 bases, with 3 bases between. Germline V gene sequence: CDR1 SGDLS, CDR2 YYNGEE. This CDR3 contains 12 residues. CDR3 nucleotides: TGTGCCAGCAGCGTAGTCGCCGGGGAGCTGTTTTTT. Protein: CASSVVAGELFF. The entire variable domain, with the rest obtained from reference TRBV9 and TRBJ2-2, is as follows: DSGVTQTPKHLITATGQRVTLRCSPRSGDLSVYWYQQSLDQGLQFLIQYYNGEERAKGNILERFSAQQFPDLHSELNLSSLELGDSALYFCASSVVAGELFFGEGSRLTVL.

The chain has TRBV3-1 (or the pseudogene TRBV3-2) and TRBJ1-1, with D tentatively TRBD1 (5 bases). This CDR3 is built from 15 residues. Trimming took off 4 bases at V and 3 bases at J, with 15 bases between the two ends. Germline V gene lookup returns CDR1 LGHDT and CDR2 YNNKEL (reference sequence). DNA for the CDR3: TGTGCCAGCAGCCCCTCGGCGGGACGGGACACTGAAGCTTTCTTT. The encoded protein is CASSPSAGRDTEAFF.

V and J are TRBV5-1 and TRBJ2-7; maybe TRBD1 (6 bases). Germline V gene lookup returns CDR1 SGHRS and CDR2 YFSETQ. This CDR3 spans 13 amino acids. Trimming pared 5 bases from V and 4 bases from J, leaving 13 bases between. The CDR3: CASSPDRLYEQYF. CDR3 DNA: TGCGCCAGCAGTCCAGACAGGCTGTACGAGCAGTACTTC.

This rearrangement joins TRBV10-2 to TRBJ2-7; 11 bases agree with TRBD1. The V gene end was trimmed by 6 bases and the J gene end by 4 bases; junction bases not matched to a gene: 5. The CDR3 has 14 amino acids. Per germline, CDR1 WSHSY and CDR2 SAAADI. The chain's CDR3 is CASRPGQGDYEQYF. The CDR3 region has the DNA TGCGCCAGCAGACCGGGACAGGGGGATTACGAGCAGTACTTC.

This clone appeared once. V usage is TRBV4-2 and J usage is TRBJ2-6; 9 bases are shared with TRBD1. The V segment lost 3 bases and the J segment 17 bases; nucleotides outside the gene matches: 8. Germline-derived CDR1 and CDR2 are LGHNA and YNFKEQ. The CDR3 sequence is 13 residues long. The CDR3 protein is CASSQERDREVTF. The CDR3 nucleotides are TGTGCCAGCAGCCAGGAGAGGGACAGGGAGGTGACTTTC.

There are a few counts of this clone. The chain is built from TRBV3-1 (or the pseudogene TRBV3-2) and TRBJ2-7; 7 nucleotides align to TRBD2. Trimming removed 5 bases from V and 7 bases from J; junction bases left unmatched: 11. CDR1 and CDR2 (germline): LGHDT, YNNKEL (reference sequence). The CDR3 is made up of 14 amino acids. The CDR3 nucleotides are TGTGCCAGCAGCGAAGTATGGGGAGGGCGTGAGCAGTACTTC. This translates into CASSEVWGGREQYF.

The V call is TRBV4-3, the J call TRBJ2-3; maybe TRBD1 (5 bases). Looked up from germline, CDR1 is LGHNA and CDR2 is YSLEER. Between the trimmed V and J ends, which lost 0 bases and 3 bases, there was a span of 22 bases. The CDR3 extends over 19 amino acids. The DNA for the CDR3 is TGCGCCAGCAGCCAAGATACTTGGCTCTGGACAACCCTAACAGATACGCAGTATTTT. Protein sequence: CASSQDTWLWTTLTDTQYF.

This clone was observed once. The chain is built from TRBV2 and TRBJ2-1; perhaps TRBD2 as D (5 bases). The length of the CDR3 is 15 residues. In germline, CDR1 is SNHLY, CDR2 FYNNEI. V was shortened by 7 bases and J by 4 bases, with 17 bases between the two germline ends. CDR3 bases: TGTGCCAGCACGAGCGGAAGCGGTCCATACAATGAGCAGTTCTTC. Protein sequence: CASTSGSGPYNEQFF.

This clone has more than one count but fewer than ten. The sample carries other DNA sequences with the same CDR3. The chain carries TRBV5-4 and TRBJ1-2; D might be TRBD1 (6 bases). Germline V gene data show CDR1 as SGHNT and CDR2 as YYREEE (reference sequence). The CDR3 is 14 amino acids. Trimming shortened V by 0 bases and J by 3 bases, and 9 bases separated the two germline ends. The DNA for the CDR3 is TGTGCCAGCAGCTTGGAACAGGGAGACTATGGCTACACCTTC. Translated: CASSLEQGDYGYTF.

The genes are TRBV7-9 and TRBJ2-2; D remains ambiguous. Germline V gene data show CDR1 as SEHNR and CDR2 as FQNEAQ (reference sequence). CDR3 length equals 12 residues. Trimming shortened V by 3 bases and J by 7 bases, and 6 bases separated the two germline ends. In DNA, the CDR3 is TGTGCCAGCAGCTTCTCAGGCGGGGAGCTGTTTTTT. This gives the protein CASSFSGGELFF.

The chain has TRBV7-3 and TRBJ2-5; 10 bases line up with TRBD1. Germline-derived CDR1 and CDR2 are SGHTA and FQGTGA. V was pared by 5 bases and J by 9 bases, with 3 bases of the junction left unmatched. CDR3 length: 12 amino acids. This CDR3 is CASSPDRGAQYF. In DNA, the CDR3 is TGTGCCAGCAGCCCGGACAGGGGGGCCCAGTACTTC. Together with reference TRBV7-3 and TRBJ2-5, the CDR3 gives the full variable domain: GAGVSQTPSNKVTEKGKYVELRCDPISGHTALYWYRQSLGQGPEFLIYFQGTGAADDSGLPNDRFFAVRPEGSVSTLKIQRTERGDSAVYLCASSPDRGAQYFGPGTRLLVL.

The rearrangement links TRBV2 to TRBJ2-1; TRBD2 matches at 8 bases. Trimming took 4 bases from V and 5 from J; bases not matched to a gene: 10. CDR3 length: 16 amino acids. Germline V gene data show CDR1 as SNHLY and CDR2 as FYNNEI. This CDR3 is CASSAPKTSADNEQFF. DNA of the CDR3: TGTGCCAGCAGTGCCCCCAAGACTAGCGCGGACAATGAGCAGTTCTTC.

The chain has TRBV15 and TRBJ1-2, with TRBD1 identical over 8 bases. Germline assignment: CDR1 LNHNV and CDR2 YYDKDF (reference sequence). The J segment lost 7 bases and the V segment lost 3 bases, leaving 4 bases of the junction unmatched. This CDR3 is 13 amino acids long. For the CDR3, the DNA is TGTGCCACCAGCAGTCCCCAGGGGGCTGGCTACACCTTC. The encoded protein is CATSSPQGAGYTF.

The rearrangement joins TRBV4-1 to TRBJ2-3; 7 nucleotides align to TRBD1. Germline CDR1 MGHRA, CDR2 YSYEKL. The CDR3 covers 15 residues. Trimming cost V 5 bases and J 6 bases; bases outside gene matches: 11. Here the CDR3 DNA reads TGCGCCAGCAGCAACGGACAGGCTCAAGGGGATACGCAGTATTTT. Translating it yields CASSNGQAQGDTQYF.

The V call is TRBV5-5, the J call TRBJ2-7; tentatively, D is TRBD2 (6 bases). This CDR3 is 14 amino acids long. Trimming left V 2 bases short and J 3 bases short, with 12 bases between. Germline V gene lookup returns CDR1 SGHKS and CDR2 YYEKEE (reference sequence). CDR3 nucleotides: TGTGCCAGCAGCTTAGGGCAGGGACTCTACGAGCAGTACTTC. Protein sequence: CASSLGQGLYEQYF.

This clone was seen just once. CDR3 nucleotide sequence: TGTGCCAGCAGTTCAGGACTAGTGCCATGGCTCTACAATGAGCAGTTCTTC. It encodes CASSSGLVPWLYNEQFF. The chain employs TRBV27 and TRBJ2-1; TRBD2 aligns across 7 bases. The CDR3 has 17 amino acids. Germline V gives CDR1 MNHEY, CDR2 SMNVEV (reference sequence). V trimming: 4 bases; J trimming: 3 bases; junction bases outside the gene matches: 12.

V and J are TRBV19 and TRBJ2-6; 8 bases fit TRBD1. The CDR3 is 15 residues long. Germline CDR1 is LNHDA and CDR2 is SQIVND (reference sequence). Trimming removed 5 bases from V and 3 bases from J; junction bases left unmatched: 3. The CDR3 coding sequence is TGTGCCAGTAGTGAAGACAGGGGTGGGGCCAACGTCCTGACTTTC. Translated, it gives CASSEDRGGANVLTF.

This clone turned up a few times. DNA for the CDR3: TGTGCCAGCAGCTTAGAGAGGGTAGGCAAAAACATTCAGTACTTC. Its protein is CASSLERVGKNIQYF. The gene calls are TRBV7-2 and TRBJ2-4, with D possibly being TRBD2 (5 bases). V was clipped by 1 base and J by 3 bases, with 10 bases between them. Germline values: CDR1 SGHTA, CDR2 FQGNSA. There are 15 residues in the CDR3.